This T cell receptor (beta chain) was captured by sequencing in a study of blood T cell repertoires in COVID-19 (TCRdb year 2020). As for the study more broadly: The collaborator samples originated in the United States, Italy and Spain and spanned the acute and convalescent phases of COVID-19. The material from the prospective study consisted of cDNA or gDNA derived from T cells, B-cell-depleted T cells, or PBMCs. Subjects who had been exposed to COVID-19, were actively infected with it, or had recovered from it provided the deeply sampled blood TCRbeta repertoires that made up the dataset. The repertoires were released in a freely available public database meant as a resource for research on the immune response to SARS-CoV-2. The samples were drawn from two sources: the first 160 participants of the ongoing ImmuneRACE study, and approximately 1,300 subjects contributed by 6 global collaborators. A de-identified subject ID, COVID-19 status, age in years and sex were almost always included in the sample metadata. Where available, HLA class I and class II types were taken from metadata supplied by the sample provider and were not determined by assay-based typing. Points the paper makes about the study in general: The quantity of clinical and demographic metadata differed by source and by participant and was supplied without curation.

The germline V gene supplies CDR1 KGHSH and CDR2 LQKENI. The CDR3 spans 14 residues, from the cysteine through the phenylalanine. Only the CDR3 DNA stays, 42 bases, in frame from base 1. The junction shows trimming of 3 bases on V and 2 bases on J, plus 9 bases between the germline ends. The immunoSEQ Assay, a bias-controlled multiplex PCR, was used to amplify TCRbeta CDR3 regions from genomic DNA. In the original analysis: Nucleated cell counts per sample were estimated from amplification of reference gene primers within the assay. To quantify the absolute abundance of each unique TCRbeta CDR3 rearrangement, sequence reads were collapsed and filtered. For each sample, productive Simpson clonality was calculated by taking the square root of Simpson's diversity index across productive rearrangements. Not all clones reach the TCRdb copy of this immuneACCESS table, which keeps in-frame sequences only. Checked studies attribute under half of the gap to unresolved V genes and leave the rest unexplained. That table gives V, J and clone size, and the DNA gave D and trimming. The sample data list approximately 200,000 clones, and about 91% of these were observed just once. The ten largest clones capture approximately 4% of the sample.

Whole blood was collected in K2EDTA tubes by collaborating institutions according to the institutions' own protocols. For TCRbeta analysis, collaborators shipped samples as frozen whole blood, isolated PBMCs, or DNA extracted from either of those sample types. With respect to this clone: Its cognate antigen has yet to be identified. Within one base of it there is no much larger clone, and no base qualities were kept.

The V and J genes are TRBV18 and TRBJ2-3; TRBD1 is possibly the D segment (5 matching bases). The receptor was isolated from a woman aged 25 to 39 with acute or convalescent COVID-19. Sequenced sample: peripheral blood. The CDR3 amino acid sequence is: CASSPGLLTDTQYF. The nucleotide sequence is given as TGTGCCAGCTCACCGGGGCTACTCACAGATACGCAGTATTTT.